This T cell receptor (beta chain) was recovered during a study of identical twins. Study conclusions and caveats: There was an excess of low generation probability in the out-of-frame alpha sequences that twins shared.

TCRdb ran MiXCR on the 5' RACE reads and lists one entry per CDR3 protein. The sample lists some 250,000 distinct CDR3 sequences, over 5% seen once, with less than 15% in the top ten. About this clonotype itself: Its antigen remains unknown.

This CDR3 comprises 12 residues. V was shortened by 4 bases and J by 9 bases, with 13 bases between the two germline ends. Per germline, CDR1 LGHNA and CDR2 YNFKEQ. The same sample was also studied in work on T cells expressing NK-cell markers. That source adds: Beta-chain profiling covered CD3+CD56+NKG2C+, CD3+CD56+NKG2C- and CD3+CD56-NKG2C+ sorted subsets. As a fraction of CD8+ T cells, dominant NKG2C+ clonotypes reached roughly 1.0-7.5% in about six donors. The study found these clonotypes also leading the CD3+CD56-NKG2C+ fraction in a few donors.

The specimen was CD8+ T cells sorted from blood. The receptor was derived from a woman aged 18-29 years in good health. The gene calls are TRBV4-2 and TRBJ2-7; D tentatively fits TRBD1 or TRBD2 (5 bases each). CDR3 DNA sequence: TGTGCCAGCAGCCCGGGGCTCCTCGGGCAGTACTTC. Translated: CASSPGLLGQYF.